This entry lists 25 T cell receptor beta chains sequenced from one sample in a study of blood T cell repertoires in COVID-19. Produced via immunoSEQ multiplex PCR; TCRdb's table is partial and in-frame only. The table lists around 230,000 clones, 80% to 90% of them singletons, with 3% to 4.5% in the top ten. Sequencing was done on a sample of PBMCs or T cells enriched from blood (not recorded which). These receptor sequences come from a woman in her 40s with acute COVID-19.

V usage is TRBV7-2 and J usage is TRBJ2-2; possible D gene TRBD2, 6 bases. From germline, CDR1 is SGHTA and CDR2 FQGNSA. CDR3 length equals 16 residues. V was pared by 2 bases and J by 2 bases, with 12 bases between. Here the CDR3 DNA reads TGTGCCAGCAGCTTACGACCGGGACTTAACACCGGGGAGCTGTTTTTT. Translation: CASSLRPGLNTGELFF.

This clone was observed a handful of times. The chain couples TRBV5-1 to TRBJ1-1; 8 bases align to TRBD1. V lost 3 bases and J lost 6; bases outside the gene matches: 7. The CDR3 extends over 14 amino acids. Germline lookup yields CDR1 SGHRS and CDR2 YFSETQ. The CDR3 here is CASSSTGAGPEAFF. In nucleotides, the CDR3 is TGCGCCAGCAGCTCGACAGGGGCCGGACCTGAAGCTTTCTTT.

This chain joins TRBV4-3 and TRBJ2-3; possibly TRBD2 for D (6 bases). This CDR3 contains 17 residues. CDR1 is LGHNA, CDR2 YSLEER, per germline. The germline V and J ends were trimmed by 0 bases and 0 bases, with 13 bases remaining between them. In DNA form, the CDR3 reads TGCGCCAGCAGCCAAGATGTCGTCGGGGGTAGCACAGATACGCAGTATTTT. Translation gives CASSQDVVGGSTDTQYF.

This clone was observed a handful of times. CDR3 amino acids: CASGGGTEAFF. DNA for the CDR3: TGTGCCAGCGGGGGAGGAACTGAAGCTTTCTTT. The genes are TRBV6-5 and TRBJ1-1; perhaps TRBD1 as D (5 bases). This CDR3 is 11 amino acids long. The V gene's germline CDR1 is MNHEY and CDR2 SVGAGI. The V end lost 8 bases, the J end lost 5 bases, and 9 bases lay between the germline ends.

The chain carries TRBV4-3 and TRBJ1-3, with D unresolved. Germline lookup yields CDR1 LGHNA and CDR2 YSLEER. The CDR3 has 16 amino acids. The V and J ends lost 0 bases and 0 bases respectively, with 9 bases between them. CDR3 residues: CASSQDWPVSGNTIYF. CDR3 bases: TGCGCCAGCAGCCAAGATTGGCCAGTCTCTGGAAACACCATATATTTT.

This clone was picked up a small number of times. The gene calls are TRBV19 and TRBJ2-2, with D tentatively TRBD1 (6 bases). CDR1 and CDR2 from the germline V gene are LNHDA and SQIVND (reference sequence). This CDR3 is 11 amino acids long. V was trimmed by 7 bases and J by 6 bases, leaving 6 bases between them. CDR3 nucleotide sequence: TGTGCCAGTACAGGGGCCGGGGAGCTGTTTTTT. Encoded protein: CASTGAGELFF.

The rearrangement links TRBV19 to TRBJ1-2; 7 nucleotides align to TRBD1. V lost 5 bases to trimming and J lost 2 bases; unmatched junction nucleotides: 14. Germline V gene lookup returns CDR1 LNHDA and CDR2 SQIVND (reference sequence). CDR3 length: 17 residues. The CDR3 protein is CASSVPGQALGNYGYTF. The CDR3, as DNA: TGTGCCAGTAGTGTCCCAGGACAGGCGCTCGGGAACTATGGCTACACCTTC.

Concerning this clone itself: Sequence at one end of the junction differs from germline and may be a read error. The chain links TRBV7-2 to TRBJ2-7, with 7 nucleotides matching TRBD2. This CDR3 has 13 amino acids. Germline V lookup: CDR1 SGHTA, CDR2 FQGNSA. CDR3 DNA: TGTGCCAGCAGCCCGAGGGAGGGCCTGTCCCGAGACTTC. Translating it yields CASSPREGLSRDF.

CDR3 residues: CASSLGDRGFGNTIYF. CDR3 in DNA: TGTGCCAGCAGCTTAGGGGACAGGGGATTTGGAAACACCATATATTTT. The V gene is TRBV7-8, the J gene TRBJ1-3; 10 nucleotides line up with TRBD1. This CDR3 is 16 amino acids long. Germline V gene sequence: CDR1 SGHVS, CDR2 FQNEAQ. The V gene end was trimmed by 1 base and the J gene end by 3 bases; junction bases not matched to a gene: 3.

The chain couples TRBV6-5 to TRBJ1-2; TRBD1 might be the D (6 bases). From germline, CDR1 is MNHEY and CDR2 SVGAGI. The CDR3 extends over 12 amino acids. V lost 5 bases and J lost 9, with 13 bases in between. This CDR3 is CASSNREGSYTF. The CDR3 DNA is TGTGCCAGCAGTAACAGGGAAGGAAGCTACACCTTC.

This clone has only one observation. The chain combines TRBV7-9 with TRBJ1-5; the match to TRBD1 covers 9 bases. Losses at the gene ends were 5 bases for V and 4 bases for J; bases not matched to a gene: 3. CDR1 is SEHNR, CDR2 FQNEAQ, per germline (reference sequence). The CDR3 runs 14 residues. CDR3 in amino acids: CASSPGTGNQPQHF. DNA of the CDR3: TGTGCCAGCAGCCCCGGGACAGGGAATCAGCCCCAGCATTTT.

The chain recombines TRBV27 with TRBJ1-5; the D gene is possibly TRBD1 (6 bases). Germline V CDR1 and CDR2: MNHEY, SMNVEV (reference sequence). Trimming shortened V by 5 bases and J by 2 bases, and 10 bases separated the two germline ends. The CDR3 consists of 14 residues. In nucleotides, the CDR3 is TGTGCCAGCAGTCCCTGGACAGGCAATCAGCCCCAGCATTTT. Its protein product is CASSPWTGNQPQHF.

The V and J genes are TRBV27 and TRBJ1-1; D not certain. The CDR3 is made up of 13 amino acids. V dropped 7 bases and J dropped 4 bases, with 13 bases sitting between them. In germline, CDR1 is MNHEY, CDR2 SMNVEV (reference sequence). The CDR3 spells CASISEGGTEAFF. CDR3 nucleotide sequence: TGTGCCAGCATTTCGGAGGGTGGCACTGAAGCTTTCTTT.

V is TRBV7-2 and J is TRBJ1-6, with TRBD1 identical over 8 bases. The CDR3 loop spans 15 amino acids. After removal of 4 bases from V and 10 bases from J, the junction contained 9 bases not matched to a gene. Germline V gene data show CDR1 as SGHTA and CDR2 as FQGNSA. This CDR3 is CASSSVPGQVSPLHF. The CDR3 region has the DNA TGTGCCAGCAGCTCGGTCCCGGGACAGGTATCACCCCTCCACTTT.

This rearrangement joins TRBV15 to TRBJ1-1; 7 bases align to TRBD1. This CDR3 has 16 amino acids. Trimming cost V 1 base and J 5 bases; bases outside gene matches: 10. CDR1 and CDR2 (germline): LNHNV, YYDKDF (reference sequence). The CDR3 region is CATSRVQGSPRTEAFF. In nucleotides, the CDR3 is TGTGCCACCAGCAGAGTACAGGGGTCCCCGAGGACTGAAGCTTTCTTT.

V usage is TRBV27 and J usage is TRBJ1-2; 11 positions agree with TRBD1. This CDR3 has 16 amino acids. Losses at the gene ends were 6 bases for V and 5 bases for J; bases not matched to a gene: 11. Germline lookup yields CDR1 MNHEY and CDR2 SMNVEV (reference sequence). In DNA, the CDR3 is TGTGCCAGCAGCTACGGACAGGGGGCGCAAACGTATGGCTACACCTTC. This gives the protein CASSYGQGAQTYGYTF.

The chain employs TRBV6-2 or TRBV6-3 and TRBJ1-3, with D unresolved. Germline CDR1 is MNHEY and CDR2 is SVGEGT. This CDR3 comprises 14 residues. The V gene lost 2 bases and the J gene lost 2 bases, with 7 bases spanning the gap. The CDR3 sequence: CASSYREPGNTIYF. The CDR3 bases are TGTGCCAGCAGTTACCGGGAGCCTGGAAACACCATATATTTT.

This rearrangement joins TRBV19 to TRBJ1-5, with 8 bases matching TRBD1. Germline V gene sequence: CDR1 LNHDA, CDR2 SQIVND (reference sequence). The CDR3 spans 18 residues. With V trimmed by 4 bases and J by 0 bases, 11 bases remained unmatched. The CDR3 nucleotides are TGTGCCAGTAGTACCCGGACAGGGCTAATGTATAGCAATCAGCCCCAGCATTTT. Protein product: CASSTRTGLMYSNQPQHF.

This CDR3 is CASRARDSNNSPLHF. The CDR3 DNA reads TGTGCCAGCAGAGCCCGGGACAGCAATAATTCACCCCTCCACTTT. V gene TRBV6-5 combines with J gene TRBJ1-6; 7 bases align to TRBD1. Losses at the gene ends were 6 bases for V and 5 bases for J; bases not matched to a gene: 7. The germline V gene encodes CDR1 MNHEY and CDR2 SVGAGI. The CDR3 extends over 15 amino acids.

The table lists this clone with a count of one. The chain is built from TRBV4-3 and TRBJ2-4; D call uncertain. V lost 0 bases and J 7 bases, leaving 7 bases between the germline ends. This CDR3 comprises 13 residues. Germline loops: CDR1 LGHNA, CDR2 YSLEER. CDR3 in DNA: TGCGCCAGCAGCCAAGAAGACGGGAACATTCAGTACTTC. This encodes CASSQEDGNIQYF.

The chain employs TRBV24-1 and TRBJ1-2; maybe TRBD1 (5 bases). Per the germline V gene, CDR1 is KGHDR and CDR2 is SFDVKD. The CDR3 is 14 residues long. Deletions cut 5 bases from V and 1 base from J, with 10 bases between. The CDR3 is CATSGGTFNYGYTF. For the CDR3, the DNA is TGTGCCACCAGTGGGGGCACCTTTAACTATGGCTACACCTTC.

The gene calls are TRBV25-1 and TRBJ1-4; TRBD1 aligns across 8 bases. Germline CDR1 and CDR2: MGHDK and SYGVNS. V gave up 8 bases and J gave up 3 bases; unmatched junction bases: 5. CDR3 length: 14 amino acids. The CDR3 DNA reads TGTGCCAGCCGGAAGACAGGGGCTAATGAAAAACTGTTTTTT. Amino acids: CASRKTGANEKLFF.

This clone has more than one count but fewer than ten. V is TRBV29-1 and J is TRBJ1-2; no clear D. CDR1 is SQVTM, CDR2 ANQGSEA, per germline. The CDR3 has 11 amino acids. Trimming removed 6 bases at V and 2 bases at J, with 7 bases between. CDR3 sequence reads: CSVSGNYGYTF. In nucleotides, the CDR3 is TGCAGCGTGTCGGGAAACTATGGCTACACCTTC.

In this sample, this clone turned up once. The CDR3 region has the DNA TGTGCCAGCAGCCTAAACGGGGGGGCCCTCACAGATACGCAGTATTTT. Protein: CASSLNGGALTDTQYF. This chain connects TRBV7-3 to TRBJ2-3; 8 positions agree with TRBD2. Looked up from germline, CDR1 is SGHTA and CDR2 is FQGTGA. J gave up 2 bases and V 5 bases, and 9 bases lay outside the gene matches. The CDR3 loop spans 16 amino acids.

The V and J genes are TRBV12-3 or TRBV12-4 and TRBJ1-1; maybe TRBD1 (6 bases). There are 13 residues in the CDR3. V lost 5 bases and J 3 bases, leaving 10 bases between the germline ends. The CDR3 sequence is CASSPGVYTEAFF. The CDR3, as DNA: TGTGCCAGCAGTCCAGGGGTTTACACTGAAGCTTTCTTT.